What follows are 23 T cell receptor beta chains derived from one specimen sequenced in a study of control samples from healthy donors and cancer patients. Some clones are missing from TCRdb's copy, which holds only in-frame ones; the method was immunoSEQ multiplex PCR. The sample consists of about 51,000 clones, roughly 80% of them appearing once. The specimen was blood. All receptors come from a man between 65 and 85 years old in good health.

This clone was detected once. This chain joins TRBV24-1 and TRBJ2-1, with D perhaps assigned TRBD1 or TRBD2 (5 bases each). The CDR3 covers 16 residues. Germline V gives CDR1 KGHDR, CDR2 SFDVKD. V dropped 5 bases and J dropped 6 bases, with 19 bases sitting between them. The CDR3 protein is CATSGPGSLGANEQFF. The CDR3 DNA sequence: TGTGCCACCAGTGGACCGGGGTCCTTAGGGGCCAATGAGCAGTTCTTC.

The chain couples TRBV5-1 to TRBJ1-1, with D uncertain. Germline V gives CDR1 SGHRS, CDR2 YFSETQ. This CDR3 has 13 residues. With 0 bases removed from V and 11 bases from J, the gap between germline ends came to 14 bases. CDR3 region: CASSLEGPQMAFF. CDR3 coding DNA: TGCGCCAGCAGCTTGGAAGGGCCTCAAATGGCTTTCTTT.

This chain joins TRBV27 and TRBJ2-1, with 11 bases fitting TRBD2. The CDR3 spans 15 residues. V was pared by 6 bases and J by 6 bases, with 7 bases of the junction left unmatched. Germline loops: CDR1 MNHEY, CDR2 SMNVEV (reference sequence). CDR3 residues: CASRPGLAAINEQFF. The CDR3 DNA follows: TGTGCCAGCAGACCGGGACTAGCGGCTATCAATGAGCAGTTCTTC.

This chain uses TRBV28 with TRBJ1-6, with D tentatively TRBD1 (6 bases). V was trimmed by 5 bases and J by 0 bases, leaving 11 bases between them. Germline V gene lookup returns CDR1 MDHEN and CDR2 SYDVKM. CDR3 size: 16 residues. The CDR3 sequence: CASSPSTGSYNSPLHF. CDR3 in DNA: TGTGCCAGCAGTCCCTCGACAGGCTCCTATAATTCACCCCTCCACTTT.

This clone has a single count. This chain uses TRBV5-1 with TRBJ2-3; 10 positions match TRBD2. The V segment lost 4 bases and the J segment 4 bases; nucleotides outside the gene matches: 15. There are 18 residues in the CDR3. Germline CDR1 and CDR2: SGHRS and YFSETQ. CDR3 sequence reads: CASSRILAGAAGADTQYF. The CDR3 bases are TGCGCCAGCAGCAGGATTCTAGCGGGGGCGGCCGGGGCAGATACGCAGTATTTT.

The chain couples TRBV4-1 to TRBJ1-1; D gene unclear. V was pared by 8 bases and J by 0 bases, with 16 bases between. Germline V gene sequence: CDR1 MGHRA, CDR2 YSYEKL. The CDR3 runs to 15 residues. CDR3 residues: CASGKHGTLNTEAFF. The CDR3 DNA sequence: TGCGCCAGCGGGAAGCACGGAACCCTGAACACTGAAGCTTTCTTT.

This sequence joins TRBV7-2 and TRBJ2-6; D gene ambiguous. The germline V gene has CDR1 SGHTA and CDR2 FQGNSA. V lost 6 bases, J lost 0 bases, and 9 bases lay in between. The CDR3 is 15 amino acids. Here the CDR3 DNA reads TGTGCCAGCAGTCTATCCCCCTCTGGGGCCAACGTCCTGACTTTC. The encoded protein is CASSLSPSGANVLTF.

CDR3 residues: CASSSPSISSTDTQYF. In DNA, the CDR3 is TGTGCCAGCAGTTCCCCTAGTATTTCTAGCACAGATACGCAGTATTTT. The chain is built from TRBV5-4 and TRBJ2-3; D call uncertain. The V and J ends lost 5 bases and 0 bases respectively, with 16 bases between them. There are 16 residues in the CDR3. CDR1 SGHNT and CDR2 YYREEE come from the germline V gene (reference sequence).

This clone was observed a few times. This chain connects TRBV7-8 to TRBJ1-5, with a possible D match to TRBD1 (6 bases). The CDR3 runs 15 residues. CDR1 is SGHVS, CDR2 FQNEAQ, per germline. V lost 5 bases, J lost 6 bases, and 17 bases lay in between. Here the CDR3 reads CASSTTLGGGQPQHF. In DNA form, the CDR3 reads TGTGCCAGCAGCACAACCCTAGGGGGAGGTCAGCCCCAGCATTTT. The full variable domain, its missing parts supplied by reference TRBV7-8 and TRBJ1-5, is GAGVSQSPRYKVAKRGQDVALRCDPISGHVSLFWYQQALGQGPEFLTYFQNEAQLDKSGLPSDRFFAERPEGSVSTLKIQRTQQEDSAVYLCASSTTLGGGQPQHFGDGTRLSIL.

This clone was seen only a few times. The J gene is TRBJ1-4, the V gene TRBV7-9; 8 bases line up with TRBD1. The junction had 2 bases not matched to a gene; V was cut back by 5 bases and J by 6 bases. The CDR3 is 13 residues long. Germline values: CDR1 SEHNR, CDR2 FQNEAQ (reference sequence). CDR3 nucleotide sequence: TGTGCCAGCAGCGGACAGGGCTATGAAAAACTGTTTTTT. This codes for CASSGQGYEKLFF.

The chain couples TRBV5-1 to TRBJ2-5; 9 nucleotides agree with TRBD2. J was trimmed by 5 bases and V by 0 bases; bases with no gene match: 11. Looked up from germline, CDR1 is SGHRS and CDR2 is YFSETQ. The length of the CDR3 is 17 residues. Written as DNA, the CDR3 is TGCGCCAGCAGCTTGGTCCCCAAGATAGCGGGGGACGAGACCCAGTACTTC. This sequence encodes CASSLVPKIAGDETQYF. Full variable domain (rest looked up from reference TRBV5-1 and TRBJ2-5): KAGVTQTPRYLIKTRGQQVTLSCSPISGHRSVSWYQQTPGQGLQFLFEYFSETQRNKGNFPGRFSGRQFSNSRSEMNVSTLELGDSALYLCASSLVPKIAGDETQYFGPGTRLLVL.

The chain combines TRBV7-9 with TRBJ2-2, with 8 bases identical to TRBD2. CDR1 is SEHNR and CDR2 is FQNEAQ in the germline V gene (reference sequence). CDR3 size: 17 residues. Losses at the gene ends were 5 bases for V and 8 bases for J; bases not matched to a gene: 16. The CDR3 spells CASSPTALAGASGELFF. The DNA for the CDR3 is TGTGCCAGCAGCCCCACAGCGCTAGCGGGTGCCTCGGGGGAGCTGTTTTTT.

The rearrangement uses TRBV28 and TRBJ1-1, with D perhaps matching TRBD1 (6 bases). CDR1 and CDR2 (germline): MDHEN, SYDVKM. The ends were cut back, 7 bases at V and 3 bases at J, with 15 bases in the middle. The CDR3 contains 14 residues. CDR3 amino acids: CASIPGGRDTEAFF. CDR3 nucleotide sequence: TGTGCCAGCATCCCTGGGGGGCGAGACACTGAAGCTTTCTTT.

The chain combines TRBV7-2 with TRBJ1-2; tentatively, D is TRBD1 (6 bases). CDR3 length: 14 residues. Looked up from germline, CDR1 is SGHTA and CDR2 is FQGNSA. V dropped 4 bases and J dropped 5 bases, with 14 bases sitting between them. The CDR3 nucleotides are TGTGCCAGCAGCTATGGACAGAGGGATTATGGCTACACCTTC. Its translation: CASSYGQRDYGYTF.

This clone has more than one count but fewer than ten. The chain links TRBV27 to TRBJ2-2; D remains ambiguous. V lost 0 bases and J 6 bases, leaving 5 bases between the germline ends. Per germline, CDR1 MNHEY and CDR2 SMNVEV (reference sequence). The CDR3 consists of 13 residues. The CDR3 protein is CASSLSMAGELFF. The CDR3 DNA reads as TGTGCCAGCAGTTTATCGATGGCCGGGGAGCTGTTTTTT.

In nucleotides, the CDR3 is TGCGCCAGCAGCAGGGCTAGGGTGATGGGAGAGACCCAGTACTTC. This translates into CASSRARVMGETQYF. The chain is built from TRBV5-1 and TRBJ2-5; D is undetermined. Trimming removed 4 bases at V and 4 bases at J, with 17 bases between. This CDR3 is 15 amino acids long. The germline V gene has CDR1 SGHRS and CDR2 YFSETQ.

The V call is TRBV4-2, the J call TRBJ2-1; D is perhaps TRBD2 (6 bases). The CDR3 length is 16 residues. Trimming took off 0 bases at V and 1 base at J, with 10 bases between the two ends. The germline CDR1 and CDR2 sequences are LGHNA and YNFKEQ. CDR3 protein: CASSQDYAGSYNEQFF. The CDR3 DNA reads TGTGCCAGCAGCCAAGATTACGCGGGGTCCTACAATGAGCAGTTCTTC.

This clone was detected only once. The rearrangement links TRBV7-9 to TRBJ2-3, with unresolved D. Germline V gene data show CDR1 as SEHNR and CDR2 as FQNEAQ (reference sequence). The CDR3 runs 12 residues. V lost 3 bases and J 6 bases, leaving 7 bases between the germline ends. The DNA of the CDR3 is TGTGCCAGCAGCTTCGAGTCGGATACGCAGTATTTT. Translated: CASSFESDTQYF.

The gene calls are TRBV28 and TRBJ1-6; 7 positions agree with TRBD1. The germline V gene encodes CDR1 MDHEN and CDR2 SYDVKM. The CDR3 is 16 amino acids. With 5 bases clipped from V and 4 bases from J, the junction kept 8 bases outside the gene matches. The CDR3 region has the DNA TGTGCCAGCAGTCCCAGCCAGGGGGTTTATAATTCACCCCTCCACTTT. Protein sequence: CASSPSQGVYNSPLHF. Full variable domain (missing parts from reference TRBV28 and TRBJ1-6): DVKVTQSSRYLVKRTGEKVFLECVQDMDHENMFWYRQDPGLGLRLIYFSYDVKMKEKGDIPEGYSVSREKKERFSLILESASTNQTSMYLCASSPSQGVYNSPLHFGNGTRLTVT.

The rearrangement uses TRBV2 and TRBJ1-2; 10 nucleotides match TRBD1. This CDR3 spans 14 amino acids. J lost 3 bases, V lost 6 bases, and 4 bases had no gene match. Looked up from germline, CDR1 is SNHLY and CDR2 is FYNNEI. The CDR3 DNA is TGTGCCAGCAGCGTGACAGGGGGCGACTATGGCTACACCTTC. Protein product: CASSVTGGDYGYTF.

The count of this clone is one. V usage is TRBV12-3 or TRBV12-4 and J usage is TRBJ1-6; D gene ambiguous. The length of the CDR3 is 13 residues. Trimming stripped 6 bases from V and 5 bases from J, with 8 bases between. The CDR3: CASRTDNNSPLHF. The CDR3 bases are TGTGCCAGCAGAACAGACAATAATTCACCCCTCCACTTT.

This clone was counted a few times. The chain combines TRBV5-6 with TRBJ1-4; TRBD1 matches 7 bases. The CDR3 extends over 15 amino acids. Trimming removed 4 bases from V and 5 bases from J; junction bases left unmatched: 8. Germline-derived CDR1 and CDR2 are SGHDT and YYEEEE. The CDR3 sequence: CASSAWTGVNEKLFF. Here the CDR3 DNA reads TGTGCCAGCAGCGCCTGGACAGGAGTAAATGAAAAACTGTTTTTT. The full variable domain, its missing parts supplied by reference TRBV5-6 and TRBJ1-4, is DAGVTQSPTHLIKTRGQQVTLRCSPKSGHDTVSWYQQALGQGPQFIFQYYEEEERQRGNFPDRFSGHQFPNYSSELNVNALLLGDSALYLCASSAWTGVNEKLFFGSGTQLSVL.

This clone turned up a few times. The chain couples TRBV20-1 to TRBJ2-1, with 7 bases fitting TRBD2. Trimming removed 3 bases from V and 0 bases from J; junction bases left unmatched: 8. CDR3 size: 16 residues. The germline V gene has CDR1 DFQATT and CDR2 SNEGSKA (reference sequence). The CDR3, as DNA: TGCAGTGCTAGTCAGTTGGGAGGGGTCTCCTACAATGAGCAGTTCTTC. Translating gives CSASQLGGVSYNEQFF.